This passage covers 13 T cell receptor beta chains from one sample sequenced in a study of relationships among human T cell subsets. Semiquantitative ARM-PCR amplified T cell receptor alpha and beta CDR3 regions from mRNA. In ARM-PCR, communal superprimers followed tagged nested gene-specific primers for exponential amplification. Using its own MiXCR run on the multiplex PCR reads, TCRdb lists one record per CDR3 protein. The sample carries about 5,000 distinct CDR3 sequences, roughly 69% recorded once. After negative selection with anti-CD4 multisort beads, CD8+ T cells were positively selected with anti-CD8 beads. What was sequenced was CD8+ T cells sorted from blood. The receptor source for this set is a man aged 35 to 55 in good health.

The chain combines TRBV7-9 with TRBJ2-1; D not resolved. This CDR3 is built from 15 residues. The V and J ends lost 4 bases and 0 bases respectively, with 10 bases between them. The V gene's germline CDR1 is SEHNR and CDR2 FQNEAQ (reference sequence). CDR3 DNA: TGTGCCAGCAGCTCCAAAACGCTCTCCTACAATGAGCAGTTCTTC. Protein sequence: CASSSKTLSYNEQFF.

This clonotype was found a few times. The V and J genes are TRBV27 and TRBJ1-5, with a possible D match to TRBD1 (5 bases). Trimming removed 4 bases at V and 2 bases at J, with 21 bases between. The CDR3 spans 18 residues. The germline V gene encodes CDR1 MNHEY and CDR2 SMNVEV (reference sequence). The CDR3 DNA reads as TGTGCCAGCAGTTCCACAGCGCTGGGGGGTATCGGCAATCAGCCCCAGCATTTT. As protein: CASSSTALGGIGNQPQHF.

This clonotype was recorded a few times. An end of the junction does not agree with germline; a read error may underlie this. The rearrangement links TRBV7-9 to TRBJ1-2, with a possible D match to TRBD1 (5 bases). Per the germline V gene, CDR1 is SEHNR and CDR2 is FQNEAQ (reference sequence). The CDR3 consists of 14 residues. The CDR3 protein is CASRGSQADYGYTF. The CDR3 nucleotides read TGTGCCAGCAGGGGGTCACAGGCCGACTACGGCTACACCTTC.

The chain links TRBV28 to TRBJ2-3; 10 bases fit TRBD1. J lost 6 bases, V lost 6 bases, and 12 bases had no gene match. The CDR3 runs to 16 residues. CDR1 is MDHEN, CDR2 SYDVKM, per germline. The CDR3 region is CASSPSRDRGWDTQYF. CDR3 coding DNA: TGTGCCAGCAGCCCCTCTCGGGACAGGGGTTGGGATACGCAGTATTTT.

The V and J genes are TRBV11-2 and TRBJ2-7, with a possible D match to TRBD2 (5 bases). Germline lookup yields CDR1 SGHAT and CDR2 FQNNGV. Trimming left V 4 bases short and J 2 bases short, with 12 bases between. This CDR3 contains 14 residues. The CDR3: CASSSLDGTYEQYF. DNA for the CDR3: TGTGCCAGCAGCTCTTTGGACGGGACCTACGAGCAGTACTTC.

This chain links TRBV12-3 or TRBV12-4 with TRBJ2-7, with D tentatively TRBD1 (5 bases). CDR3 length: 12 amino acids. Trimming shortened V by 5 bases and J by 3 bases, and 8 bases separated the two germline ends. The DNA of the CDR3 is TGTGCCAGCAGTCTGGACATCTACGAGCAGTACTTC. Residues: CASSLDIYEQYF.

This chain connects TRBV7-9 to TRBJ2-1; D uncertain. The germline V gene encodes CDR1 SEHNR and CDR2 FQNEAQ (reference sequence). The V and J ends lost 4 bases and 7 bases respectively, with 5 bases between them. This CDR3 has 11 amino acids. The CDR3 DNA reads as TGTGCCAGCAGCTGGGATAATGAGCAGTTCTTC. The encoded protein is CASSWDNEQFF. The full variable domain, completed using reference TRBV7-9 and TRBJ2-1, is DTGVSQNPRHKITKRGQNVTFRCDPISEHNRLYWYRQTLGQGPEFLTYFQNEAQLEKSRLLSDRFSAERPKGSFSTLEIQRTEQGDSAMYLCASSWDNEQFFGPGTRLTVL.

The genes are TRBV7-9 and TRBJ2-1; 8 nucleotides match TRBD2. The CDR3 has 15 residues. Germline V gives CDR1 SEHNR, CDR2 FQNEAQ (reference sequence). The J segment lost 10 bases and the V segment lost 3 bases, leaving 11 bases of the junction unmatched. The CDR3 spells CASSFPSGGAREQFF. CDR3 bases: TGTGCCAGCAGCTTCCCCAGCGGGGGAGCCCGGGAGCAGTTCTTC.

The CDR3 nucleotides read TGTGCCAGCAGTCATACAGGGACCACTGAAGCTTTCTTT. As protein: CASSHTGTTEAFF. The genes are TRBV6-5 and TRBJ1-1, with D maybe TRBD1 (6 bases). Germline V gene sequence: CDR1 MNHEY, CDR2 SVGAGI. Trimming took off 5 bases at V and 4 bases at J, with 11 bases between the two ends. CDR3 length equals 13 residues.

This clonotype has more than one count but fewer than ten. The genes are TRBV29-1 and TRBJ2-7; 8 bases line up with TRBD2. The CDR3 is 14 residues long. Losses at the gene ends were 2 bases for V and 1 base for J; bases not matched to a gene: 4. The germline V gene encodes CDR1 SQVTM and CDR2 ANQGSEA. The CDR3 DNA reads as TGCAGCGTTGAATCTAGCGGGCCTTCCTACGAGCAGTACTTC. It is translated as CSVESSGPSYEQYF.

V gene TRBV28 combines with J gene TRBJ2-2; 8 bases agree with TRBD2. CDR1 is MDHEN and CDR2 is SYDVKM in the germline V gene. The CDR3 totals 14 residues. V shed 6 bases and J 6 bases; nucleotides not matched to a gene: 6. The CDR3 reads CASSPRLAPGELFF. Here the CDR3 DNA reads TGTGCCAGCAGCCCAAGACTAGCGCCCGGGGAGCTGTTTTTT.

V gene TRBV11-2 combines with J gene TRBJ2-1; 8 bases agree with TRBD2. With 5 bases clipped from V and 9 bases from J, the junction kept 15 bases outside the gene matches. The CDR3 is 16 amino acids. CDR1 and CDR2 from the germline V gene are SGHAT and FQNNGV. The CDR3 protein is CASSTLTSASRGEQFF. In nucleotides, the CDR3 is TGTGCCAGCAGCACCCTGACTAGCGCCTCCCGTGGTGAGCAGTTCTTC.

The chain uses TRBV27 and TRBJ2-1; 11 bases are a match to TRBD2. Germline V gene data show CDR1 as MNHEY and CDR2 as SMNVEV (reference sequence). With 6 bases clipped from V and 3 bases from J, the junction kept 4 bases outside the gene matches. The length of the CDR3 is 15 residues. This CDR3 is CASSLTSGGYNEQFF. The CDR3 DNA sequence: TGTGCCAGCAGCCTCACTAGCGGGGGCTACAATGAGCAGTTCTTC.